Presented here are 22 T cell receptor beta chains from one specimen sequenced in a study of radiotherapy plus CTLA-4 blockade in lung cancer. The repertoire was sequenced with immunoSEQ multiplex PCR; TCRdb's copy has only in-frame clones and lacks some. The data show tens of thousands of clones, around 80% seen once. The material was peripheral blood, obtained from a patient treated with radiotherapy plus ipilimumab. The receptor set was obtained from a human donor with non-small cell lung cancer who had a complete response to radiotherapy plus ipilimumab.

The chain employs TRBV10-3 and TRBJ2-3, with TRBD2 matching 8 bases. V lost 6 bases and J lost 0; bases outside the gene matches: 5. This CDR3 comprises 15 residues. Germline V gene lookup returns CDR1 ENHRY and CDR2 SYGVKD. CDR3 protein: CAIRRPSGSTDTQYF. The CDR3 DNA is TGTGCCATCAGGAGACCTAGCGGGAGCACAGATACGCAGTATTTT.

The chain has TRBV18 and TRBJ2-1, with 13 nucleotides matching TRBD2. After removal of 2 bases from V and 7 bases from J, the junction contained 11 bases not matched to a gene. Germline CDR1 is KGHSH and CDR2 is LQKENI. The CDR3 contains 18 residues. CDR3: CASSPGLAGELRRNEQFF. In DNA form, the CDR3 reads TGTGCCAGCTCACCAGGACTAGCGGGAGAACTAAGGCGGAATGAGCAGTTCTTC.

The chain employs TRBV15 and TRBJ1-3; D remains ambiguous. CDR1 is LNHNV and CDR2 is YYDKDF in the germline V gene (reference sequence). V lost 0 bases to trimming and J lost 1 base, with 13 bases between them. The CDR3 is 17 amino acids. CDR3 bases: TGTGCCACCAGCAGAGATGTGGGCCTGCGGTCTGGAAACACCATATATTTT. Translation gives CATSRDVGLRSGNTIYF. Supplemented by reference TRBV15 and TRBJ1-3, the full variable domain reads DAMVIQNPRYQVTQFGKPVTLSCSQTLNHNVMYWYQQKSSQAPKLLFHYYDKDFNNEADTPDNFQSRRPNTSFCFLDIRSPGLGDTAMYLCATSRDVGLRSGNTIYFGEGSWLTVV.

The chain links TRBV5-3 to TRBJ1-4; TRBD1 matches at 8 bases. TRBV5-3 is labeled an ORF, and its function is uncertain. This CDR3 is built from 14 residues. Trimming at V came to 4 bases and at J to 8 bases, leaving 7 bases not matched to a gene. CDR3 in DNA: TGTGCCAGAAGCGCTGGCACAGGGGGAGAAAAACTGTTTTTT. Translated: CARSAGTGGEKLFF.

The chain carries TRBV9 and TRBJ1-1; the D is unclear. Germline V gene sequence: CDR1 SGDLS, CDR2 YYNGEE. Deletions cut 0 bases from V and 7 bases from J, with 7 bases between. The CDR3 consists of 12 residues. The chain's CDR3 is CASSVASGEAFF. The CDR3 DNA is TGTGCCAGCAGCGTAGCGTCGGGTGAAGCTTTCTTT.

In nucleotides, the CDR3 is TGTGCCAGCAGTGAGATGGGTAGGGGTGGGACAGATACGCAGTATTTT. This codes for CASSEMGRGGTDTQYF. This chain uses TRBV6-1 with TRBJ2-3, with D tentatively TRBD1 (5 bases). This CDR3 spans 16 amino acids. Trimming stripped 3 bases from V and 3 bases from J, with 16 bases between. In germline, CDR1 is MNHNS, CDR2 SASEGT.

The DNA of the CDR3 is TGTGCCAGCAGATCCGCGGGGCACACAGATACGCAGTATTTT. This encodes CASRSAGHTDTQYF. V is TRBV7-2 and J is TRBJ2-3, with D tentatively TRBD2 (6 bases). This CDR3 has 14 amino acids. Germline V gene lookup returns CDR1 SGHTA and CDR2 FQGNSA. V was clipped by 6 bases and J by 2 bases, with 12 bases between them.

The chain has TRBV30 and TRBJ1-4; 8 bases are a match to TRBD1. The CDR3 consists of 15 residues. V shed 2 bases and J 8 bases; nucleotides not matched to a gene: 10. Germline lookup yields CDR1 GTSNPN and CDR2 SVGIG (reference sequence). CDR3 nucleotides: TGTGCCTGGAGTCGAACGGACAGGGTAGGCGAAAAACTGTTTTTT. Protein sequence: CAWSRTDRVGEKLFF.

CDR3 DNA: TGCAGCGTGTGGGAGACAGGGGGACCCAACTATGGCTACACCTTC. Its translation: CSVWETGGPNYGYTF. The rearrangement joins TRBV29-1 to TRBJ1-2, with 9 bases identical to TRBD1. The V gene end was trimmed by 6 bases and the J gene end by 2 bases; junction bases not matched to a gene: 10. Germline V gene sequence: CDR1 SQVTM, CDR2 ANQGSEA. This CDR3 has 15 amino acids.

The V gene is TRBV5-4, the J gene TRBJ2-7, with D perhaps assigned TRBD1 or TRBD2 (5 bases each). The CDR3 covers 14 residues. The germline CDR1 and CDR2 sequences are SGHNT and YYREEE (reference sequence). V was cut by 5 bases and J by 4 bases, with 16 bases left in between. The CDR3 DNA reads TGTGCCAGCAGAAAATGGGGGTGGGGGTACGAGCAGTACGTC. This translates into CASRKWGWGYEQYV.

This clone has just one count. This chain connects TRBV7-9 to TRBJ2-2, with D unresolved. Trimming took 5 bases from V and 6 from J, leaving 7 bases between them. The CDR3 consists of 12 residues. Germline CDR1 SEHNR, CDR2 FQNEAQ (reference sequence). This CDR3 is CASSLLAGELFF. The CDR3 DNA reads TGTGCCAGCAGCCTCCTCGCCGGGGAGCTGTTTTTT.

The chain carries TRBV4-3 and TRBJ1-5, with D unresolved. The CDR3 runs to 20 residues. Germline-derived CDR1 and CDR2 are LGHNA and YSLEER. Trimming pared 2 bases from V and 1 base from J, leaving 24 bases between. CDR3 region: CASSQSGERTSEDSNQPQHF. The DNA for the CDR3 is TGCGCCAGCAGCCAATCCGGCGAGAGGACGAGCGAGGACAGCAATCAGCCCCAGCATTTT.

The rearrangement links TRBV19 to TRBJ2-3; TRBD1 matches at 9 bases. This CDR3 region has 16 residues. Germline values: CDR1 LNHDA, CDR2 SQIVND (reference sequence). J was trimmed by 4 bases and V by 3 bases; bases with no gene match: 8. CDR3 sequence: CASSISGTGTADTQYF. The CDR3 coding sequence is TGTGCCAGTAGTATCTCCGGGACAGGGACCGCAGATACGCAGTATTTT.

V is TRBV5-1 and J is TRBJ2-5; the match to TRBD2 covers 11 bases. CDR1 SGHRS and CDR2 YFSETQ come from the germline V gene. The CDR3 has 15 residues. The V and J ends lost 5 bases and 5 bases, in that order; junction bases with no gene match: 8. In nucleotides, the CDR3 is TGCGCCAGCAGGTTTAGCGGGAGGGCCGAGGAGACCCAGTACTTC. It encodes CASRFSGRAEETQYF.

The chain joins TRBV7-9 to TRBJ1-5; no reliable D call. V shed 1 base and J shed 3 bases, with 1 base lying between them. CDR3 length: 12 amino acids. Germline CDR1 is SEHNR and CDR2 is FQNEAQ (reference sequence). DNA for the CDR3: TGTGCCAGCAGCTTAGACAATCAGCCCCAGCATTTT. It is translated as CASSLDNQPQHF.

V gene TRBV10-3 combines with J gene TRBJ1-5, with 9 positions matching TRBD1. This CDR3 is 13 amino acids long. CDR1 ENHRY and CDR2 SYGVKD come from the germline V gene. V dropped 2 bases and J dropped 11; count of bases not matched to a gene: 4. Here the CDR3 DNA reads TGTGCCATCAGTGAGCAGACAGGGGGTTCCCAGCATTTT. Translating gives CAISEQTGGSQHF.

The V gene is TRBV10-2, the J gene TRBJ2-7; D uncertain. Trimming took 7 bases from V and 3 from J, leaving 13 bases between them. The CDR3 runs to 13 residues. Germline values: CDR1 WSHSY, CDR2 SAAADI. CDR3 in DNA: TGCGCCAGCAAAAGTATTCGTGGCTACGAGCAGTACTTC. Encoded protein: CASKSIRGYEQYF.

This clone was picked up one time. This sequence joins TRBV7-2 and TRBJ2-1; tentative D call: TRBD2 (5 bases). Trimming pared 5 bases from V and 0 bases from J, leaving 14 bases between. The CDR3 runs 16 residues. The V gene's germline CDR1 is SGHTA and CDR2 FQGNSA. CDR3 in amino acids: CASSIEIGSSYNEQFF. CDR3 nucleotides: TGTGCCAGCAGCATAGAGATAGGGAGCTCCTACAATGAGCAGTTCTTC.

This chain links TRBV4-3 with TRBJ1-5; D unclear. V gave up 7 bases and J gave up 7 bases, with 26 bases separating them. In germline, CDR1 is LGHNA, CDR2 YSLEER. The length of the CDR3 is 17 residues. CDR3 protein: CASTPQYQWNQGQPQHF. The CDR3 nucleotides read TGCGCCAGCACCCCACAATATCAGTGGAACCAAGGGCAGCCCCAGCATTTT.

This clone has only a few counts. The chain links TRBV18 to TRBJ1-5; D unclear. Germline assignment: CDR1 KGHSH and CDR2 LQKENI. The V gene lost 8 bases and the J gene lost 0 bases, with 14 bases spanning the gap. The CDR3 runs to 15 residues. The CDR3 loop reads CASQLIGDSNQPQHF. CDR3 nucleotide sequence: TGTGCCAGCCAACTTATTGGGGATAGCAATCAGCCCCAGCATTTT.

This chain links TRBV29-1 with TRBJ2-2, with 9 bases that match TRBD1. This CDR3 comprises 14 residues. Germline assignment: CDR1 SQVTM and CDR2 ANQGSEA. The junction had 5 bases not matched to a gene; V was cut back by 4 bases and J by 5 bases. CDR3: CSVVSTGGTGELFF. CDR3 bases: TGCAGCGTTGTTTCGACAGGGGGGACCGGGGAGCTGTTTTTT.

The chain links TRBV10-2 to TRBJ2-2; 7 bases are a match to TRBD2. From germline, CDR1 is WSHSY and CDR2 SAAADI. The V and J ends lost 3 bases and 1 base, in that order; junction bases with no gene match: 8. There are 17 residues in the CDR3. The CDR3 DNA reads TGCGCCAGCAGTGAACGGCGGGGGACCCTGAACACCGGGGAGCTGTTTTTT. It specifies CASSERRGTLNTGELFF.